The source of this T cell receptor beta chain is a study of T cell responses to AZD1222 COVID-19 vaccine. Regarding this clone: No antigen is known for it.

The study's findings and limits: The study found Spike-specific TCR breadth and depth rose after two AZD1222 doses. Vaccine-associated CD4 TCRs spanned spike, dominant at 160-218 and 743-854. Clonal diversity may have been underestimated in mostly white British donors.

Clones were sequenced by immunoSEQ multiplex PCR, and TCRdb holds only the in-frame ones, with some missing. Of 120,000 or so clones in the sample, 85% to 95% were seen once. The analysis combined second doses at about 4 or about 12 weeks. The germline gives CDR1 SEHNR, CDR2 FQNEAQ (reference sequence). The CDR3 is 14 amino acids. Trimming removed 4 bases at V and 8 bases at J, with 14 bases between. The TCR was taken from an adult who received the AZD1222 COVID-19 vaccine. The sample consisted of peripheral blood, taken 28 days after the second AZD1222 dose. This rearrangement joins TRBV7-9 to TRBJ1-4, with D perhaps matching TRBD1 (6 bases). DNA of the CDR3: TGTGCCAGCAGCTCGGTGACAGGCGGCGAAAAACTGTTTTTT. This translates into CASSSVTGGEKLFF.